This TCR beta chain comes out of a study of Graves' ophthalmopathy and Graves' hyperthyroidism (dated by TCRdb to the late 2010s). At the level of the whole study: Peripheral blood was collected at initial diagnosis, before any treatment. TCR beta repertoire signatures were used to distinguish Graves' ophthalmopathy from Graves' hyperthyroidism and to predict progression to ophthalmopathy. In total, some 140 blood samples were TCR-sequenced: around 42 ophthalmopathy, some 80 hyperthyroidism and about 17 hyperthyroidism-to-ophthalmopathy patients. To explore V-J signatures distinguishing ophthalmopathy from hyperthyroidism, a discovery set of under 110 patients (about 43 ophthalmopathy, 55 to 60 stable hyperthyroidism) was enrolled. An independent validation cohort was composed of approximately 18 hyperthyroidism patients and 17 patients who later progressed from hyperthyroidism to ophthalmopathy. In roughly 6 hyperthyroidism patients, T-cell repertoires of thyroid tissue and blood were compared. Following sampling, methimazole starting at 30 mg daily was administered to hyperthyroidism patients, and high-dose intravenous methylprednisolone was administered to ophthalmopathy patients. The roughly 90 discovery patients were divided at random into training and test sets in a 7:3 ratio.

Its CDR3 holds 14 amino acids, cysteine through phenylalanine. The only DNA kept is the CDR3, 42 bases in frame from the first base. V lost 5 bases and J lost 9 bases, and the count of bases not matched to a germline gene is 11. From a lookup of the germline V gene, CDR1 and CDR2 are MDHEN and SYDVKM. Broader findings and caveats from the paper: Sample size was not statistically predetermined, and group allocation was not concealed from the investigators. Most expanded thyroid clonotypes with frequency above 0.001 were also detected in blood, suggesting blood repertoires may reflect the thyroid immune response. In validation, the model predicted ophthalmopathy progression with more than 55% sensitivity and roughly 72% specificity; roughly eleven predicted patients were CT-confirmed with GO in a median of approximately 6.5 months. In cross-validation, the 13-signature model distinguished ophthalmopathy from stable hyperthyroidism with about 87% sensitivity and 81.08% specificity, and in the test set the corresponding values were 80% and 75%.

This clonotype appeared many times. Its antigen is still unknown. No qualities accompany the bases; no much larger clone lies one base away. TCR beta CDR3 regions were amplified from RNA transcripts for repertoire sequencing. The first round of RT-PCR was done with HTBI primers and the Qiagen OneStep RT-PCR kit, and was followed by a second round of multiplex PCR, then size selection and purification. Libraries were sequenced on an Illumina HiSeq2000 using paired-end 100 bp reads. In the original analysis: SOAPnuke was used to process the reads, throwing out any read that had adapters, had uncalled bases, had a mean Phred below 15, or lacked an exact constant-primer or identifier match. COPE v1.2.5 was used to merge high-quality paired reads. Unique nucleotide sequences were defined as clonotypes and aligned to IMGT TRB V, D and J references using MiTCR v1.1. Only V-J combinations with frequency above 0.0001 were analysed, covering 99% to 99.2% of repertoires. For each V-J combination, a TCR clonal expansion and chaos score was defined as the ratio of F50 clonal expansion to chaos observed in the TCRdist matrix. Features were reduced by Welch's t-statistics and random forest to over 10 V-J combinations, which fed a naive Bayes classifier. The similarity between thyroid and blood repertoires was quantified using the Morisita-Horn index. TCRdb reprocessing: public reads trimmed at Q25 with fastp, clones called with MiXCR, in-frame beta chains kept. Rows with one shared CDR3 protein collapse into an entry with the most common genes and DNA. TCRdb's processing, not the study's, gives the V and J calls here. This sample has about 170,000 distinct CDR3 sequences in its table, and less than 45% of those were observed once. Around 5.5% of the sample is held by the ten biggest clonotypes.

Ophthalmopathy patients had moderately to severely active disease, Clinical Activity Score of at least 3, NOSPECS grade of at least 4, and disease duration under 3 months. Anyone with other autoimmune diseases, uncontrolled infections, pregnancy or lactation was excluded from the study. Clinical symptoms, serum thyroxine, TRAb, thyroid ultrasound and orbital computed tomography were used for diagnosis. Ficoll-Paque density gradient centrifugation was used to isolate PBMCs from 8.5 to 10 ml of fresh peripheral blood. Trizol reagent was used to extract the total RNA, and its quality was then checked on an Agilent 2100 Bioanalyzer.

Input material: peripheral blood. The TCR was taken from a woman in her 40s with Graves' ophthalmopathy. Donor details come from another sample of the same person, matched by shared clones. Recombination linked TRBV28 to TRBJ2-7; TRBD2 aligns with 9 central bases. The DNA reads TGTGCCAGCAGTACGGGACTAGCTCTACTGGGGCAGTACTTC. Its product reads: CASSTGLALLGQYF. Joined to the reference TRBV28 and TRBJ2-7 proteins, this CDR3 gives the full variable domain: DVKVTQSSRYLVKRTGEKVFLECVQDMDHENMFWYRQDPGLGLRLIYFSYDVKMKEKGDIPEGYSVSREKKERFSLILESASTNQTSMYLCASSTGLALLGQYFGPGTRLTVT.